The source of this TCR beta chain is a study of T-cell memory formation after mild COVID-19. TCRdb reprocessed the 5' RACE reads via MiXCR and lists one record per CDR3 protein. The table includes a few hundred thousand distinct CDR3 sequences, approximately 24% detected once. CDR3 length: 14 residues. In germline, CDR1 is SEHNR, CDR2 FQNEAQ (reference sequence). V was shortened by 5 bases and J by 0 bases, with 9 bases between the two germline ends. This chain joins TRBV7-9 and TRBJ2-3; TRBD2 might be the D (6 bases). This clonotype was sampled from an adult woman who had mild COVID-19 (a few samples of this study predate the infection). Cell type and time point are not known. Sequenced: PBMCs or a T cell subset sorted from them (not recorded which). CDR3 protein: CASSGRGSTDTQYF. The CDR3 DNA is TGTGCCAGCAGCGGTCGGGGGAGCACAGATACGCAGTATTTT.